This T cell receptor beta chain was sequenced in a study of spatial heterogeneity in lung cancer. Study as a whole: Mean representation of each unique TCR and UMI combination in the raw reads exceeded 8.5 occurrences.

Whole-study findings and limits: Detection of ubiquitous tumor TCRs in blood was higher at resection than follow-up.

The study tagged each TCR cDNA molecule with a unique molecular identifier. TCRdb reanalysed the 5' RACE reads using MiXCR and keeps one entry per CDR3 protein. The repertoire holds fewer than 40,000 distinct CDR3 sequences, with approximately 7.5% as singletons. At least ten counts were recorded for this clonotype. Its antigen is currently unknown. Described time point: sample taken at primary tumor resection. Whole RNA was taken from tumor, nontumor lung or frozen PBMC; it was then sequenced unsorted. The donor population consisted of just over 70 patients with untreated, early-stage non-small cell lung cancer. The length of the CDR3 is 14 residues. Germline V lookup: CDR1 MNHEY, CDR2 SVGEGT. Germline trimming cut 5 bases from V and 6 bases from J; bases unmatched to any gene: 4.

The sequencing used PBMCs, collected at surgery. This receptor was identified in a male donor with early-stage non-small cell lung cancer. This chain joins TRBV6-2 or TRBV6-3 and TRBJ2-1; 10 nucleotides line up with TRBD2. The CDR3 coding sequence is TGTGCCAGCAGTCTAGCGGGAGTGGCCAATGAGCAGTTCTTC. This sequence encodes CASSLAGVANEQFF.